This paragraph reports one T cell receptor (beta chain). This clone was counted a few times. Its specific antigen is unknown. Per-base qualities were not stored, and no clone one base away is much larger. Other DNA sequences of this sample code for an identical CDR3. In the germline V gene (reference sequence), CDR1 corresponds to MNHEY and CDR2 to SMNVEV. V is clipped by 3 bases and J by 2 bases, and the sequence between their germline boundaries is 14 bases long. The CDR3 holds 15 amino acids from the cysteine to the phenylalanine. CDR3 DNA is the only sequence kept; it has 45 bases, read in frame from the first base. The CDR3 regions of human TCRbeta chains were subjected to immunosequencing. As for the authors' bioinformatics: Repertoire TCRs were matched against a reference library of SARS-CoV-2-specific TCRs generated with the MIRA antigen-specificity platform. Breadth was defined as the fraction of unique TCRs that were SARS-CoV-2-associated, and depth was defined as the fraction of total T cells that were SARS-CoV-2-associated. Using the MIRA data, each spike-specific TCR was mapped to the spike region that the TCR reacts to and placed in a CD4 or CD8 class. Log10-transformed breadth and depth values were compared by one-way ANOVA with Sidak's multiple comparisons tests. In TCRdb, the immuneACCESS table is reduced to in-frame sequences with V and J assigned. These tables do not hold every clone; where another copy was compared, an unresolved V gene accounts for under half, and the others remain unexplained. V and J calls and clone size follow that table, whereas D and trimming were derived from the DNA. For this sample the table gives approximately 160,000 clones, of which 90% were detected only once. Roughly 2.8% of the sample belongs to the ten largest clones.

The record originates from a study of T cell responses to AZD1222 COVID-19 vaccine (dated by TCRdb to the early 2020s). As for the study more broadly: Because spike-specific TCR depth and breadth did not differ between the two schedules, AZD1222 recipients who got a second dose at roughly 4 weeks were pooled with those who got a second dose at roughly 12 weeks. Trial participants were enrolled by age into 18-55, 56-69 and 70-plus year subgroups, with 148, 28 and 57 TCR-sequenced participants respectively. A total of around 240 trial participants underwent TCR sequencing, of whom some 210 received two doses of AZD1222 and about 25 received two doses of the MenACWY control vaccine.

The sample's time point, from its label and the paper: baseline before first vaccination. Vaccinee samples came from UK trials COV001 and COV002, including a single-blind randomized controlled phase 2/3 trial of AZD1222 (ChAdOx1 nCoV-19) in healthy adults. For TCRbeta chain sequencing, PBMC samples from trial participants were taken at day 0 and at day 28 after the second dose. General study outcomes and caveats: Conclusions about previously exposed vaccinees were limited because only six AZD1222 recipients were SARS-CoV-2 seropositive at baseline. The 56-69-year group was small, and its depth increase did not reach significance, likely because of low power. The whole spike protein was spanned by vaccine-associated CD4 TCRs, and dominant responses were seen in regions 160-218 and 743-854. Because no day 14 peak-response samples were available, repertoires were characterized only after the peak T cell response. A significant rise in spike-specific TCR breadth and depth was observed after two AZD1222 doses relative to day 0 and relative to MenACWY recipients. Participants were mostly white British, with more females than males. The authors suggested clonal diversity may have been underestimated. Nearly half of unique spike-specific TCRs reportedly recognized epitopes outside regions mutated in the B.1.351 and B.1.1.7 variants.

Source: peripheral blood, taken on day 0 of AZD1222 vaccination. The TCR originated in an adult in good health. The chain uses TRBV27 and TRBJ2-7; the D gene may be TRBD1 or TRBD2, since each aligns over 6 bases. CDR3 protein: CASSLGLGGPYEQYF. In nucleotide form, the sequence is TGTGCCAGCAGTTTGGGGTTGGGGGGCCCCTACGAGCAGTACTTC.